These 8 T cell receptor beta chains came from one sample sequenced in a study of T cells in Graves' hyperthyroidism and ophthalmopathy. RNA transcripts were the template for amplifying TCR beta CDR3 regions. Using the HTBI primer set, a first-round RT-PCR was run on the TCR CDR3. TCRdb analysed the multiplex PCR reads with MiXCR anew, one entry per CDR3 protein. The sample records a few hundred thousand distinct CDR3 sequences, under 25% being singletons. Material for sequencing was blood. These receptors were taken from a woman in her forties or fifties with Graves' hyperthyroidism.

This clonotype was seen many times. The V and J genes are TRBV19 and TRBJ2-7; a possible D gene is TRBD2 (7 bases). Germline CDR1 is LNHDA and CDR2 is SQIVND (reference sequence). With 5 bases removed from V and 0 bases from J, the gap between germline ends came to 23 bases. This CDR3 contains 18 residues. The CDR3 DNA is TGTGCCAGTAGTGCACAGGGTCTGCGGCGGGGGAGCTCCTACGAGCAGTACTTC. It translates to CASSAQGLRRGSSYEQYF.

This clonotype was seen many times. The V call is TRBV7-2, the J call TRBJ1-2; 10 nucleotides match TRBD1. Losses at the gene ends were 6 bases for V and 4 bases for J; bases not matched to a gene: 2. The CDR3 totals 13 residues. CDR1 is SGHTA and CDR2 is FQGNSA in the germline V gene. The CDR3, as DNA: TGTGCCAGCAGGGGACAGGGGTTCTATGGCTACACCTTC. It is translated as CASRGQGFYGYTF. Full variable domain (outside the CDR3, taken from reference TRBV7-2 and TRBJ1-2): GAGVSQSPSNKVTEKGKDVELRCDPISGHTALYWYRQSLGQGLEFLIYFQGNSAPDKSGLPSDRFSAERTGGSVSTLTIQRTQQEDSAVYLCASRGQGFYGYTFGSGTRLTVV.

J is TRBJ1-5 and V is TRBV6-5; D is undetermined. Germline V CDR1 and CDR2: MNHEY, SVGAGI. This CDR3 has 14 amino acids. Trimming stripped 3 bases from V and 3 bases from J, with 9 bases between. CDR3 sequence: CASSYTVINQPQHF. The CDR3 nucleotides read TGTGCCAGCAGTTATACAGTCATCAATCAGCCCCAGCATTTT.

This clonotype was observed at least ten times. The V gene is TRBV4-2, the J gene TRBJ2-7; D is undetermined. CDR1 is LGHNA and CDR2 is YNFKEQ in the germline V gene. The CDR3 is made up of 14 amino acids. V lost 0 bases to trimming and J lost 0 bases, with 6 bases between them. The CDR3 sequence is CASSQEPGSYEQYF. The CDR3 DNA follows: TGTGCCAGCAGCCAAGAACCCGGCTCCTACGAGCAGTACTTC.

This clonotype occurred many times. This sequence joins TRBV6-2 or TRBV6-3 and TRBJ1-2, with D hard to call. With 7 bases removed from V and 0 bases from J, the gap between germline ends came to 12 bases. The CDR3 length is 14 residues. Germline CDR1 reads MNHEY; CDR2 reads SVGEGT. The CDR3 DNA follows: TGTGCCAGCACCTCAGGAGGCCCTAACTATGGCTACACCTTC. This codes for CASTSGGPNYGYTF.

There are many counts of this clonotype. Written as DNA, the CDR3 is TGTGCCAGCAGCTCATCCAGGGGGTACGAGCAGTACTTC. Protein product: CASSSSRGYEQYF. The rearrangement joins TRBV7-2 to TRBJ2-7, with 7 nucleotides matching TRBD1. V dropped 4 bases and J dropped 4; count of bases not matched to a gene: 4. This CDR3 spans 13 amino acids. Germline CDR1 is SGHTA and CDR2 is FQGNSA.

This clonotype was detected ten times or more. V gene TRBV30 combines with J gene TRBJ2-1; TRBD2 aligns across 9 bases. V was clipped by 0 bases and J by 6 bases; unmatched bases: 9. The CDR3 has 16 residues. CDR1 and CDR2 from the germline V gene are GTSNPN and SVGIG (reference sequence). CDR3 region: CAWSVGRGGLGNEQFF. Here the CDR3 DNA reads TGTGCCTGGAGTGTTGGGCGGGGGGGCCTCGGCAATGAGCAGTTCTTC.

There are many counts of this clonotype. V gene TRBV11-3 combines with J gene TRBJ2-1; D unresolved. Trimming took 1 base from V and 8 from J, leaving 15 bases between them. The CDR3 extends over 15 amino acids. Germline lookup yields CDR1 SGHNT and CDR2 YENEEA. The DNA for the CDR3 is TGTGCCAGCAGCTTAGGTACTACCCCTAACCATGAGCAGTTCTTC. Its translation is CASSLGTTPNHEQFF.